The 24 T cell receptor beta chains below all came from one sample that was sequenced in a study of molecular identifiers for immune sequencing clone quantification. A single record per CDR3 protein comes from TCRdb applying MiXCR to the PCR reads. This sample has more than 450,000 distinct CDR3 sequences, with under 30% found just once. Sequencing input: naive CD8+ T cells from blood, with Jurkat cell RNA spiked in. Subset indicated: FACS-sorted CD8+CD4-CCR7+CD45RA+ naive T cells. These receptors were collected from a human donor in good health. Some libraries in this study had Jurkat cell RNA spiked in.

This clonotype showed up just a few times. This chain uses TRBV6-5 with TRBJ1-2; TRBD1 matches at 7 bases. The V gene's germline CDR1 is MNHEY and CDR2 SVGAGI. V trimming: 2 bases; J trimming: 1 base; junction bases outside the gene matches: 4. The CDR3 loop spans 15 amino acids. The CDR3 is CASSYTTGRNYGYTF. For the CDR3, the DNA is TGTGCCAGCAGTTACACGACAGGGCGTAACTATGGCTACACCTTC.

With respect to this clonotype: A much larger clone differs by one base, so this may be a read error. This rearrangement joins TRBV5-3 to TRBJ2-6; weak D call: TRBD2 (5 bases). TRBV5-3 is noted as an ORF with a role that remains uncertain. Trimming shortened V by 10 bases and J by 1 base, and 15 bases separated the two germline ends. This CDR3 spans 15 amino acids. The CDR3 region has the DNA TGTGCCGGCAGCTTGGGAGTTTCTGGGGCCAACGTCCTGACTTTC. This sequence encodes CAGSLGVSGANVLTF.

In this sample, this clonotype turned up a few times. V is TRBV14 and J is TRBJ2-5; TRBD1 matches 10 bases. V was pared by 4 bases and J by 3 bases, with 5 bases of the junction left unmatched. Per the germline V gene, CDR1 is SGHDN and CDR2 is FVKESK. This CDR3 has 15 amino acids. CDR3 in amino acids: CASSPTTGGEETQYF. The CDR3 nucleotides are TGTGCCAGCAGCCCGACGACAGGGGGCGAAGAGACCCAGTACTTC.

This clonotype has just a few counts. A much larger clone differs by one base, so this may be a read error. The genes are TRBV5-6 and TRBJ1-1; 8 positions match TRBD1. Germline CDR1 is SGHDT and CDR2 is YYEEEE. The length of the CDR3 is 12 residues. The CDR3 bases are TGTGCCGGCAGCATCGGACAGGGTGAAGCTTTCTTT. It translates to CAGSIGQGEAFF.

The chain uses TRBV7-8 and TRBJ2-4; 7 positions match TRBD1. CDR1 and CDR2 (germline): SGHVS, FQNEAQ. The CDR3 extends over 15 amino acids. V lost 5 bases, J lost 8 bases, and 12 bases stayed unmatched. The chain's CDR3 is CASSTHRGRADIQYF. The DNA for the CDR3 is TGTGCCAGCAGCACGCACAGGGGAAGGGCGGACATTCAGTACTTC.

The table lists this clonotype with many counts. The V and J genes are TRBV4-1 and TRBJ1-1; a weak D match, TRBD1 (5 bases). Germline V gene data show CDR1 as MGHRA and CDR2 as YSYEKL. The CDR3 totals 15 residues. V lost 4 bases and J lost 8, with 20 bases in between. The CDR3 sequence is CASSRIKGTKEEAFF. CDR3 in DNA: TGCGCCAGCAGCCGAATTAAGGGGACGAAAGAAGAAGCTTTCTTT.

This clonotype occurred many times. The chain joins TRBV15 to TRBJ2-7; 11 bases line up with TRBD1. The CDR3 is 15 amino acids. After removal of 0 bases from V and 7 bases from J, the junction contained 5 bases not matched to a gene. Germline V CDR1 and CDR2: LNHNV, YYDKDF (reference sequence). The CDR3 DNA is TGTGCCACCAGCAGAGATCCGGGACAGGGGGAAGAGCAGTACTTC. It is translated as CATSRDPGQGEEQYF.

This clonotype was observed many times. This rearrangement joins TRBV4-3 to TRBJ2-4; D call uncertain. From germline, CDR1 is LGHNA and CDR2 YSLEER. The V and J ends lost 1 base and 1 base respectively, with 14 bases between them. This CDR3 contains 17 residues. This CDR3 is CASSQVFGRRAKNIQYF. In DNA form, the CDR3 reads TGCGCCAGCAGCCAAGTTTTCGGGCGACGGGCCAAAAACATTCAGTACTTC.

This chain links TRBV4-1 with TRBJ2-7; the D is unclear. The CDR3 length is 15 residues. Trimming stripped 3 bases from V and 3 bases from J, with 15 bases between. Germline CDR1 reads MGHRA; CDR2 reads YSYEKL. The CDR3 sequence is CASSQPAVNRYEQYF. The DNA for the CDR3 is TGCGCCAGCAGCCAGCCCGCAGTTAACCGCTACGAGCAGTACTTC.

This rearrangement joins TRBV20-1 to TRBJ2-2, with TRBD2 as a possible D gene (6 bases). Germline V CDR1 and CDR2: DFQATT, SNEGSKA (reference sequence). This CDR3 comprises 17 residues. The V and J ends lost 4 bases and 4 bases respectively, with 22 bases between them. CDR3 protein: CSAKDYHNLETTGELFF. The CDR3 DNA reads TGCAGTGCTAAGGACTATCATAATCTGGAGACCACCGGGGAGCTGTTTTTT.

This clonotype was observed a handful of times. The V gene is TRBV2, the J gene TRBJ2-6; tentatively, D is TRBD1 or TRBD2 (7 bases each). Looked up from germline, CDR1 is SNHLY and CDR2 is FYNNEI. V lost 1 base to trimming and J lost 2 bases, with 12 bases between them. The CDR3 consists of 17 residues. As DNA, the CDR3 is TGTGCCAGCAGTGAAGTCAGGGGGGGACCTGGGGCCAACGTCCTGACTTTC. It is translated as CASSEVRGGPGANVLTF.

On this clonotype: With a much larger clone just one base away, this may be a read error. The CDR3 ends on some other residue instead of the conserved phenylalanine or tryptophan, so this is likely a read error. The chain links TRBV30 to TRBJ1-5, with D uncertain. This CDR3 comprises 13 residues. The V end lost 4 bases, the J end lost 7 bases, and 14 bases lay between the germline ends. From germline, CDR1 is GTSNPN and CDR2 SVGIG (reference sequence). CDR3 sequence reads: CAWNSGPWQPQHL. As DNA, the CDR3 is TGTGCCTGGAATTCGGGCCCATGGCAGCCCCAGCATCTT.

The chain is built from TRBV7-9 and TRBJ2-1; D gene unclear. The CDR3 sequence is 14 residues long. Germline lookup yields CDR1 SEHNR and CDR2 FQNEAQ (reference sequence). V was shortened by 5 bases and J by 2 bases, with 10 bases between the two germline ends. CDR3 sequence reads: CASSASQTYNEQFF. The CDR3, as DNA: TGTGCCAGCAGCGCCAGTCAAACCTACAATGAGCAGTTCTTC.

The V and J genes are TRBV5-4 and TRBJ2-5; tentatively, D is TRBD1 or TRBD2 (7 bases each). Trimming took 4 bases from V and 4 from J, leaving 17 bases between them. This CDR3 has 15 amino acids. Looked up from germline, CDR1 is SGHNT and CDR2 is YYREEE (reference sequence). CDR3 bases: TGTGCCAGCAGCGGGGGGGACAGTAGTGGAGAGACCCAGTACTTC. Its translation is CASSGGDSSGETQYF. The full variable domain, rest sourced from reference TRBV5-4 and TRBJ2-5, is ETGVTQSPTHLIKTRGQQVTLRCSSQSGHNTVSWYQQALGQGPQFIFQYYREEENGRGNFPPRFSGLQFPNYSSELNVNALELDDSALYLCASSGGDSSGETQYFGPGTRLLVL.

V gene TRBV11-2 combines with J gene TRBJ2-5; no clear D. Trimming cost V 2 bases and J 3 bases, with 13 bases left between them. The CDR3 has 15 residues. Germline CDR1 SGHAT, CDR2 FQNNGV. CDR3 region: CASSLYPPPKETQYF. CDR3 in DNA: TGTGCCAGCAGCTTATATCCCCCGCCGAAAGAGACCCAGTACTTC.

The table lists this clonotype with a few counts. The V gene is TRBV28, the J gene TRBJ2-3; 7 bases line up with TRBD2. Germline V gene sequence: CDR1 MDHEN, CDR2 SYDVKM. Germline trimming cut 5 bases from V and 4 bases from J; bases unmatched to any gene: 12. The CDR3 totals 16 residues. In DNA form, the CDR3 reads TGTGCCAGCAGTCCTGGGACTACTAGCTTACCAGATACGCAGTATTTT. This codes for CASSPGTTSLPDTQYF.

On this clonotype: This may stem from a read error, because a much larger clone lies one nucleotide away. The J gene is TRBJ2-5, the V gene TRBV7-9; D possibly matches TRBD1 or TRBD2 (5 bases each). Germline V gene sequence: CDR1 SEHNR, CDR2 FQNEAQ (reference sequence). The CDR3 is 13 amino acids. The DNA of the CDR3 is TGTGCCAGCAGCGGGACGTACCAAGCGACCCAGTACTTC. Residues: CASSGTYQATQYF.

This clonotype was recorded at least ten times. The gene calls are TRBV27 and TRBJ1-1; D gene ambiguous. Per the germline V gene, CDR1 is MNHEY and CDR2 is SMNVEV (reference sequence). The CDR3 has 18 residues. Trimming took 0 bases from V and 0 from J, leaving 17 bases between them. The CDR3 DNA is TGTGCCAGCAGTTTATCGAGGTACAGATATGGGATGAACACTGAAGCTTTCTTT. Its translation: CASSLSRYRYGMNTEAFF.

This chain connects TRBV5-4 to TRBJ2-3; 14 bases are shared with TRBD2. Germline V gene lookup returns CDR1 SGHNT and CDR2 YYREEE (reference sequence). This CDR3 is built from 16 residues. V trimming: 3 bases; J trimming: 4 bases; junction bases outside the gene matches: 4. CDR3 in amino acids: CASSSGLAGGPDTQYF. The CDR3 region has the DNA TGTGCCAGCAGCTCTGGACTAGCGGGGGGCCCAGATACGCAGTATTTT.

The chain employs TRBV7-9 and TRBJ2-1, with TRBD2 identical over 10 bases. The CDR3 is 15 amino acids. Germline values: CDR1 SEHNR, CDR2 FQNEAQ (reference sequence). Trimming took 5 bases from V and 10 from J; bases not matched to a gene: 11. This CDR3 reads CASSRLTSGAYEQFF. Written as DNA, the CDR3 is TGTGCCAGCAGCCGCCTAACTAGCGGGGCCTACGAGCAGTTCTTC.

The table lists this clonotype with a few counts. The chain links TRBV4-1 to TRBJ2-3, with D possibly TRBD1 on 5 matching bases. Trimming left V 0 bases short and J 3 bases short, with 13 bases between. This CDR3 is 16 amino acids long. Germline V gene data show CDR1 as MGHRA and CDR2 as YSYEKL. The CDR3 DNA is TGCGCCAGCAGCCAAGAATGGGCAGGGTGGACAGATACGCAGTATTTT. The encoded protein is CASSQEWAGWTDTQYF.

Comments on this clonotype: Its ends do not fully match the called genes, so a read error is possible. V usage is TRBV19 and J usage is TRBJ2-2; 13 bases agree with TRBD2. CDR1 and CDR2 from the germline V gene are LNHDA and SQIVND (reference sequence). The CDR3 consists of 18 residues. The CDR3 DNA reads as TGTGCCAGTAGCGGGACTAGCGGGGTGACCGCGAACTCCGGGGAGCTGTTTTTT. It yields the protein CASSGTSGVTANSGELFF.

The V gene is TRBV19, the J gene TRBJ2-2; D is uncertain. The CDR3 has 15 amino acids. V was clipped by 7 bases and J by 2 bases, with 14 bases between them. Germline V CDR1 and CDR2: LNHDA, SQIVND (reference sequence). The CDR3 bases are TGTGCCAGTACCATTGGGAACCTCAACACCGGGGAGCTGTTTTTT. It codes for CASTIGNLNTGELFF.

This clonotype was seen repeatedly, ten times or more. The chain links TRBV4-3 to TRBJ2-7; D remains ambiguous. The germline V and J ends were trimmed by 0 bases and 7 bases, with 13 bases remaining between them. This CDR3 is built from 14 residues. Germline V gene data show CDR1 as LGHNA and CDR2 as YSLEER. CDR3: CASSQDITFREQYF. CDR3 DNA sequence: TGCGCCAGCAGCCAAGATATTACGTTTCGGGAGCAGTACTTC.